These 6 T cell receptor beta chains originate from one sample sequenced in a study of T cells in tumors after PD-1 blockade. Sequencing used immunoSEQ multiplex PCR; TCRdb keeps in-frame clones, though not all of them. The sample lists 4,000 to 5,000 clones; roughly three fifths were seen once. The sequencing here drew on tumor tissue, taken after anti-PD-1 treatment. These receptors originate from a human donor with basal cell carcinoma.

Here the CDR3 reads CASSPGLASTDTQYF. CDR3 bases: TGTGCCAGCAGCCCGGGACTAGCGAGCACAGATACGCAGTATTTT. This chain connects TRBV11-3 to TRBJ2-3, with TRBD2 matching 10 bases. CDR3 length: 15 amino acids. Germline V gene lookup returns CDR1 SGHNT and CDR2 YENEEA. The trim removed 5 bases at V and 0 bases at J, leaving 2 bases unmatched.

The CDR3 protein is CASSLGGRDEQFF. DNA of the CDR3: TGTGCCAGCAGTTTGGGGGGGCGCGATGAGCAGTTCTTC. The J gene is TRBJ2-1, the V gene TRBV28, with D perhaps TRBD2 (7 bases). Per the germline V gene, CDR1 is MDHEN and CDR2 is SYDVKM. Trimming left V 3 bases short and J 8 bases short, with 11 bases between. This CDR3 is 13 amino acids long. Complete variable domain (other parts from reference TRBV28 and TRBJ2-1): DVKVTQSSRYLVKRTGEKVFLECVQDMDHENMFWYRQDPGLGLRLIYFSYDVKMKEKGDIPEGYSVSREKKERFSLILESASTNQTSMYLCASSLGGRDEQFFGPGTRLTVL.

The J gene is TRBJ1-2, the V gene TRBV4-2; D unclear. Germline CDR1 LGHNA, CDR2 YNFKEQ. V dropped 0 bases and J dropped 0 bases, with 8 bases sitting between them. This CDR3 comprises 15 residues. CDR3 protein: CASSQELQSNYGYTF. The CDR3 DNA is TGTGCCAGCAGCCAAGAACTCCAGTCTAACTATGGCTACACCTTC.

The rearrangement uses TRBV27 and TRBJ1-4, with D possibly being TRBD1 (5 bases). The ends were cut back, 2 bases at V and 8 bases at J, with 12 bases in the middle. The CDR3 has 14 amino acids. Germline CDR1 and CDR2: MNHEY and SMNVEV (reference sequence). The CDR3 here is CASSLALGDEKLFF. For the CDR3, the DNA is TGTGCCAGCAGTTTAGCCCTGGGGGACGAAAAACTGTTTTTT.

J is TRBJ2-2 and V is TRBV19, with 7 bases lining up with TRBD1. This CDR3 contains 16 residues. V shed 3 bases and J 4 bases; nucleotides not matched to a gene: 8. Germline CDR1 and CDR2: LNHDA and SQIVND (reference sequence). CDR3 nucleotide sequence: TGTGCCAGTAGTATCGTAGGTCAGGGGGTCACCGGGGAGCTGTTTTTT. It translates to CASSIVGQGVTGELFF. The variable domain in full, with the rest retrieved from reference TRBV19 and TRBJ2-2, is DGGITQSPKYLFRKEGQNVTLSCEQNLNHDAMYWYRQDPGQGLRLIYYSQIVNDFQKGDIAEGYSVSREKKESFPLTVTSAQKNPTAFYLCASSIVGQGVTGELFFGEGSRLTVL.

The J gene is TRBJ2-7, the V gene TRBV2; D possibly uses TRBD1 or TRBD2 (5 bases each). The V gene lost 1 base and the J gene lost 4 bases, with 8 bases spanning the gap. This CDR3 comprises 13 residues. Germline CDR1 and CDR2: SNHLY and FYNNEI. In DNA form, the CDR3 reads TGTGCCAGCAGTGAAGGGGGGAATTACGAGCAGTACTTC. Amino acids: CASSEGGNYEQYF.